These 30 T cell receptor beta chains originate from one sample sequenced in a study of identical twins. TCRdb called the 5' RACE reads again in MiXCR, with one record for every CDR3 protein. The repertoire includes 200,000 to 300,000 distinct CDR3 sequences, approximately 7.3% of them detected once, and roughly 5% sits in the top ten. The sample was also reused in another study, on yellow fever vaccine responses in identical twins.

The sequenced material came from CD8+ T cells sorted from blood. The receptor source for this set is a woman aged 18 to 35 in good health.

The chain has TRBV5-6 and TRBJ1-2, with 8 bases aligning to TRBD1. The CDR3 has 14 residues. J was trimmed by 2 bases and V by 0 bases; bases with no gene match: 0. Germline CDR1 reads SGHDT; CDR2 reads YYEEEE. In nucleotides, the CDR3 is TGTGCCAGCAGCTTGGGGACAGGGAACTATGGCTACACCTTC. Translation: CASSLGTGNYGYTF.

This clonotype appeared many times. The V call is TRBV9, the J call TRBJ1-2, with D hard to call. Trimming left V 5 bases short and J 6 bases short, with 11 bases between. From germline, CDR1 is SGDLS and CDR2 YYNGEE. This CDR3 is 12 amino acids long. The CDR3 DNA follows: TGTGCCAGCAGAGAGACAAAGGATGGCTACACCTTC. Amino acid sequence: CASRETKDGYTF.

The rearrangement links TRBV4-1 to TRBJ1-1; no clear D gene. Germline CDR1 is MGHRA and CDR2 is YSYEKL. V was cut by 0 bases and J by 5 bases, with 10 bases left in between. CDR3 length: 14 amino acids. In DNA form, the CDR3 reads TGCGCCAGCAGCCAAGATAGTCGGCTAACTGAAGCTTTCTTT. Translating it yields CASSQDSRLTEAFF.

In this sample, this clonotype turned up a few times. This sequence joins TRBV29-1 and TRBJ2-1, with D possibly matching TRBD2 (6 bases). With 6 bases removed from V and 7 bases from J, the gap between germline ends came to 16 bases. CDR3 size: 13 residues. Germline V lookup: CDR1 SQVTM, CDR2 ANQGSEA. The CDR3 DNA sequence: TGCAGCGTGGGGACGGGAGAGGTTAATGAGCAGTTCTTC. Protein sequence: CSVGTGEVNEQFF.

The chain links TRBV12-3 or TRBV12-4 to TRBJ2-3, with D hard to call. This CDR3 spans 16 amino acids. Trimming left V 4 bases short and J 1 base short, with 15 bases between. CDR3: CASSSPSAWGTDTQYF. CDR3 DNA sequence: TGTGCCAGCAGTTCCCCTTCAGCTTGGGGCACAGATACGCAGTATTTT.

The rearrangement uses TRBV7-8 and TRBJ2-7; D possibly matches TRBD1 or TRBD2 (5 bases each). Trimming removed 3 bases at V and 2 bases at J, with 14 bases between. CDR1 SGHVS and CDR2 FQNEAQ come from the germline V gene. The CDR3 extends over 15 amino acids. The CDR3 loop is CASSLSVGPTYEQYF. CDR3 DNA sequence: TGTGCCAGCAGCTTGTCGGTGGGACCGACCTACGAGCAGTACTTC.

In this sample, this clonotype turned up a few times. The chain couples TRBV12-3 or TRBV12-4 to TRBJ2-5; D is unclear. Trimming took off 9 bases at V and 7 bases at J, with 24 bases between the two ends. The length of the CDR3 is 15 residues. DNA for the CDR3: TGTGCCAGTGGGGAAGCGATTGGCGGCGGTGGGACCCAGTACTTC. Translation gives CASGEAIGGGGTQYF.

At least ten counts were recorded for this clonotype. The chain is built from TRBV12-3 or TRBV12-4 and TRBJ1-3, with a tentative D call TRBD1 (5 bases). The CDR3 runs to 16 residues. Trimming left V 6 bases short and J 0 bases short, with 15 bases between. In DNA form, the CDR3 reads TGTGCCAGCAGATGGACATCGGCGAGCTCTGGAAACACCATATATTTT. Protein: CASRWTSASSGNTIYF.

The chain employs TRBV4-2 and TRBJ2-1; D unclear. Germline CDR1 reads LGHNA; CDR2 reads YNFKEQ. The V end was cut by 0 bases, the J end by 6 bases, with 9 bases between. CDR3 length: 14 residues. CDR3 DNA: TGTGCCAGCAGCCAAGAAGGAGCACCCAATGAGCAGTTCTTC. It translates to CASSQEGAPNEQFF.

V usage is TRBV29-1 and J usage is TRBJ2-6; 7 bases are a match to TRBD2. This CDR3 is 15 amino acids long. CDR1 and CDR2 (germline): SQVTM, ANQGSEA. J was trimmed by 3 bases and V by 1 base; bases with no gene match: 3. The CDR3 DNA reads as TGCAGCGTTGAAGTCAGGGACTATGGGGCCAACGTCCTGACTTTC. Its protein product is CSVEVRDYGANVLTF.

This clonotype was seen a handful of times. The CDR3 sequence: CASSLGGGAYEQYV. CDR3 in DNA: TGTGCCAGCAGTTTGGGGGGGGGGGCCTACGAGCAGTACGTC. This chain joins TRBV27 and TRBJ2-7, with 7 bases identical to TRBD2. From germline, CDR1 is MNHEY and CDR2 SMNVEV (reference sequence). Unmatched junction bases numbered 4, after V lost 3 bases and J lost 2 bases. The length of the CDR3 is 14 residues.

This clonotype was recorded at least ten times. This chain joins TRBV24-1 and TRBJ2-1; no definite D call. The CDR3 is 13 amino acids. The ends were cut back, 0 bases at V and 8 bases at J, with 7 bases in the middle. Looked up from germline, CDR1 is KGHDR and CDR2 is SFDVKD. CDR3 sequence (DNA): TGTGCCACCAGTGATTTGTGGGTCGATGAGCAGTTCTTC. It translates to CATSDLWVDEQFF.

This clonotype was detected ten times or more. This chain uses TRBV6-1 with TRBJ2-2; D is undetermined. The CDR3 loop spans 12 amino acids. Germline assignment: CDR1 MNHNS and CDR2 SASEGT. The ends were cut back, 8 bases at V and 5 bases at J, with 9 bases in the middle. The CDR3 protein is CASLLGTGELFF. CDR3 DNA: TGTGCCAGCCTACTGGGGACCGGGGAGCTGTTTTTT.

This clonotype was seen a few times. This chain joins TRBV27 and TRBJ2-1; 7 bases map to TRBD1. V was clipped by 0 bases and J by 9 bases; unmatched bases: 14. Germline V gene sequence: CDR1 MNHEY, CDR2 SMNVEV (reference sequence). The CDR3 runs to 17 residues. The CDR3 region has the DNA TGTGCCAGCAGTTTATCAATTCCCGGGACAGTCGACGGTGAGCAGTTCTTC. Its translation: CASSLSIPGTVDGEQFF.

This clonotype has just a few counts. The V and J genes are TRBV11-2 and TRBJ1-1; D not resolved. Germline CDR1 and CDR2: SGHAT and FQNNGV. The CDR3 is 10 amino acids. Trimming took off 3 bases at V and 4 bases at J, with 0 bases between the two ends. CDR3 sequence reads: CASSFTEAFF. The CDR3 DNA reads TGTGCCAGCAGCTTCACTGAAGCTTTCTTT.

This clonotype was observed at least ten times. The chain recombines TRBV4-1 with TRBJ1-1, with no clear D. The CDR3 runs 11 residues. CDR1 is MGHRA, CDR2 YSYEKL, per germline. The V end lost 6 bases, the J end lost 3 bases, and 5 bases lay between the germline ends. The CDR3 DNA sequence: TGCGCCAGCAGTCATTACACTGAAGCTTTCTTT. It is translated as CASSHYTEAFF.

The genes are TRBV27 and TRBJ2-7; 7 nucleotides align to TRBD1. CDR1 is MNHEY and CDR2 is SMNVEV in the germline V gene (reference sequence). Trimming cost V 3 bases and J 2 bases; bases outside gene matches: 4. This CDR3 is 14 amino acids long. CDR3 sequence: CASSFWDSTYEQYF. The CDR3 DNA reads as TGTGCCAGCAGTTTCTGGGACAGTACCTACGAGCAGTACTTC.

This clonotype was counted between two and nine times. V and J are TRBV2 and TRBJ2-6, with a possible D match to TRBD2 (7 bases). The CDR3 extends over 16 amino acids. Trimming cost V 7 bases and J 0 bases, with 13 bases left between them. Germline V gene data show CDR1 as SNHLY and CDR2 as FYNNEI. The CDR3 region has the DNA TGTGCCAGCACTCGGGGGGCTGCCTCTGGGGCCAACGTCCTGACTTTC. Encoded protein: CASTRGAASGANVLTF.

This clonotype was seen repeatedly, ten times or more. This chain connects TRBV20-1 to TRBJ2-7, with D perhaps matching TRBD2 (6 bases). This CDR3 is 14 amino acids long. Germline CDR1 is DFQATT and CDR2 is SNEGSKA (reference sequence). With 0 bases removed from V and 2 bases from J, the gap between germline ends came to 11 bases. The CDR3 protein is CSARDGGGTYEQYV. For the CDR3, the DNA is TGCAGTGCTAGAGATGGAGGCGGGACCTACGAGCAGTACGTC.

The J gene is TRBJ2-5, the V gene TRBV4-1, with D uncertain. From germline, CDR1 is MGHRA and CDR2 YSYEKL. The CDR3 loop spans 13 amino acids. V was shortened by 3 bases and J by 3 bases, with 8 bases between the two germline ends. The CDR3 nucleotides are TGCGCCAGCAGCCATACTAATAAAGAGACCCAGTACTTC. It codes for CASSHTNKETQYF.

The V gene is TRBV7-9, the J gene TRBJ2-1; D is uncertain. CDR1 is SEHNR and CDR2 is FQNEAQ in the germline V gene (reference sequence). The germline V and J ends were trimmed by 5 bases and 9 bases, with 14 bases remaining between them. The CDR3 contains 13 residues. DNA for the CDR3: TGTGCCAGCAGCCCCGCGGCGGCAGCTGAGCAGTTCTTC. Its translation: CASSPAAAAEQFF.

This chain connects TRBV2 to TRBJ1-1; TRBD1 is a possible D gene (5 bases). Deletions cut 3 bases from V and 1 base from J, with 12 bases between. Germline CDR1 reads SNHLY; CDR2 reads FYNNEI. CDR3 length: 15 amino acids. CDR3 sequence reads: CASSDLEGSNTEAFF. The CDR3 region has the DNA TGTGCCAGCAGTGACTTAGAGGGGTCGAACACTGAAGCTTTCTTT. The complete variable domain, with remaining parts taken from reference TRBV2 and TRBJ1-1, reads EPEVTQTPSHQVTQMGQEVILRCVPISNHLYFYWYRQILGQKVEFLVSFYNNEISEKSEIFDDQFSVERPDGSNFTLKIRSTKLEDSAMYFCASSDLEGSNTEAFFGQGTRLTVV.

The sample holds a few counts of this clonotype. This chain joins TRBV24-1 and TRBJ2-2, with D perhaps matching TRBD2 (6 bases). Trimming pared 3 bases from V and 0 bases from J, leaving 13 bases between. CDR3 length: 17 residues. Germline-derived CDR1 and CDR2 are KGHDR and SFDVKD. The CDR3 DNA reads TGTGCCACCAGTGATCCGAGCGGGTACGCGAACACCGGGGAGCTGTTTTTT. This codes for CATSDPSGYANTGELFF.

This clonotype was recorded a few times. CDR3 amino acids: CASSYIDRINEQFF. In DNA form, the CDR3 reads TGTGCCAGCAGTTACATCGACAGGATTAATGAGCAGTTCTTC. This chain joins TRBV6-5 and TRBJ2-1; D may be TRBD1 (6 bases). Germline V gives CDR1 MNHEY, CDR2 SVGAGI. CDR3 length equals 14 residues. Trimming removed 2 bases at V and 7 bases at J, with 12 bases between.

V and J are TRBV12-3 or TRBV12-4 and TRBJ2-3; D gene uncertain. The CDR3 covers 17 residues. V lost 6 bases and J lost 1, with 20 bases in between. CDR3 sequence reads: CASRALLTPWGTDTQYF. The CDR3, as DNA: TGTGCCAGCAGAGCCCTATTAACGCCATGGGGCACAGATACGCAGTATTTT.

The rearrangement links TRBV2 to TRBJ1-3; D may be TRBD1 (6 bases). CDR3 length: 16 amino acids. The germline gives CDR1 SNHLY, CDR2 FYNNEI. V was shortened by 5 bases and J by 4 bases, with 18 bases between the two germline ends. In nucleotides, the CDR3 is TGTGCCAGCAGTAGACGGGACACGCTAGACGGAAACACCATATATTTT. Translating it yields CASSRRDTLDGNTIYF.

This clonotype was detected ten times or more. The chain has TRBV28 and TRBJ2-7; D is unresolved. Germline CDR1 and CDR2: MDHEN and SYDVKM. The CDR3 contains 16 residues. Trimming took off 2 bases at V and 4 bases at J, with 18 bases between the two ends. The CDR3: CASSLLGVANGYEQYF. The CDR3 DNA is TGTGCCAGCAGTTTACTTGGGGTAGCTAATGGTTACGAGCAGTACTTC.

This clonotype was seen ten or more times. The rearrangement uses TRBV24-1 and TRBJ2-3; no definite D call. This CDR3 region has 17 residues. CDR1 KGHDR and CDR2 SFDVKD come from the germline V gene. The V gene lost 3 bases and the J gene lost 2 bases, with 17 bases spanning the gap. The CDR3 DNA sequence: TGTGCCACCAGTGATCCCCCCAAAGTTGGCCTCACAGATACGCAGTATTTT. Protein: CATSDPPKVGLTDTQYF.

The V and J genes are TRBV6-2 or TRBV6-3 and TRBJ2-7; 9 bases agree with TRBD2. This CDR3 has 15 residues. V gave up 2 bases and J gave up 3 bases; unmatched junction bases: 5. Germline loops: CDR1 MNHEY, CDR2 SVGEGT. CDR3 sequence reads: CASSYGGGAYYEQYV. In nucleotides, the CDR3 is TGTGCCAGCAGTTACGGCGGGGGGGCTTACTACGAGCAGTACGTC.

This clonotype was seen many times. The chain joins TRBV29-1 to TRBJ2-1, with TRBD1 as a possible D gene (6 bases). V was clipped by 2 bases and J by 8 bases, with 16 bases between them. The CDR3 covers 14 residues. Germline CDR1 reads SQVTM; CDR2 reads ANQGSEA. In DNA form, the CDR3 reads TGCAGCGTTGAATCGACACAGGGTAGGGATGAGCAGTTCTTC. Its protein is CSVESTQGRDEQFF.